This is a list of T cell receptor beta chains from one sample in a study of beta chain features in type 1 diabetes. Using immunoSEQ multiplex PCR, the repertoire was profiled, and TCRdb retains in-frame clones only, with some absent. This table has hundreds of thousands of clones, roughly a tenth appearing once. The sequenced sample was central memory CD4+ T cells from blood. The receptors originated from a man in his thirties or forties with type 1 diabetes. CDR3s include the opening cysteine and the closing phenylalanine or tryptophan. Fields, in order: J gene, V gene, clone size, D gene, CDR3 DNA, CDR3 protein. D genes are given only for firm matches. Part of the rows lack a size; the others show once, few, many or a class for expanded clones.

j_gene: TRBJ1-4; v_gene: TRBV11-2; abundance: few; d_gene: .; CDR3nt: TGTGCCAGCAGCTTAGCTATGGGGGCTGAAAAACTGTTTTTT; CDR3aa: CASSLAMGAEKLFF
j_gene: TRBJ2-7; v_gene: TRBV19; abundance: .; d_gene: .; CDR3nt: TGTGCCAGTAGTGACCCCGGGGGGCGTCGGGAAGAGCAGTACTTC; CDR3aa: CASSDPGGRREEQYF
j_gene: TRBJ2-1; v_gene: TRBV27; abundance: .; d_gene: .; CDR3nt: TGTGCCAGCAGGGGGGCGGGGAATTACAATGAGCAGTTCTTC; CDR3aa: CASRGAGNYNEQFF
j_gene: TRBJ2-1; v_gene: TRBV7-2; abundance: few; d_gene: .; CDR3nt: TGTGCCAGCAGCTTAGTCGTTGGACCCCCGTACAATGAGCAGTTCTTC; CDR3aa: CASSLVVGPPYNEQFF
j_gene: TRBJ2-5; v_gene: TRBV5-6; abundance: .; d_gene: TRBD2; CDR3nt: TGTGCCAGCAGCTTGAACGGTGCGGGGGGCTTCCAAGAGACCCAGTACTTC; CDR3aa: CASSLNGAGGFQETQYF
j_gene: TRBJ1-1; v_gene: TRBV18; abundance: few; d_gene: .; CDR3nt: TGTGCCAGCTCACCCGGAATGAACACTGAAGCTTTCTTT; CDR3aa: CASSPGMNTEAFF
j_gene: TRBJ2-1; v_gene: TRBV5-6; abundance: .; d_gene: .; CDR3nt: TGTGCCAGCAGCTTGTGGGGGAATGAGCAGTTCTTC; CDR3aa: CASSLWGNEQFF
j_gene: TRBJ1-6; v_gene: TRBV6-5; abundance: few; d_gene: .; CDR3nt: TGTGCCAGCAGTTGGGCCAGCCTAAATTCACCCCTCCACTTT; CDR3aa: CASSWASLNSPLHF
j_gene: TRBJ2-1; v_gene: TRBV27; abundance: few; d_gene: .; CDR3nt: TGTGCCAGCAGGACGTACCAGGGGAATGAGCAGTTCTTC; CDR3aa: CASRTYQGNEQFF
j_gene: TRBJ1-6; v_gene: TRBV5-1; abundance: few; d_gene: TRBD1; CDR3nt: TGCGCCAGCAGCGTACGACAGGGAAGAAATTCACCCCTCCACTTT; CDR3aa: CASSVRQGRNSPLHF
j_gene: TRBJ2-2; v_gene: TRBV5-4; abundance: .; d_gene: TRBD1; CDR3nt: TGTGCCAGCAGCTTGGAACGACAGGGTGGGCTGTTTTTT; CDR3aa: CASSLERQGGLFF
j_gene: TRBJ2-3; v_gene: TRBV11-2; abundance: .; d_gene: TRBD2; CDR3nt: TGTGCCAGCGAGCGGGGGGCAGATACGCAGTATTTT; CDR3aa: CASERGADTQYF
j_gene: TRBJ1-5; v_gene: TRBV19; abundance: few; d_gene: .; CDR3nt: TGTGCCAGTAGTATCGCGGACAATAGCAATCAGCCCCAGCATTTT; CDR3aa: CASSIADNSNQPQHF
j_gene: TRBJ2-1; v_gene: TRBV18; abundance: .; d_gene: .; CDR3nt: TGTGCCAGCTCACCTATCTCCTACAATGAGCAGTTCTTC; CDR3aa: CASSPISYNEQFF
j_gene: TRBJ2-7; v_gene: TRBV7-9; abundance: few; d_gene: .; CDR3nt: TGTGCCAGCAGCTTGAGTGAGGGGCGAAGCTCCTACGAGCAGTACTTC; CDR3aa: CASSLSEGRSSYEQYF
j_gene: TRBJ2-3; v_gene: TRBV27; abundance: few; d_gene: TRBD1; CDR3nt: TGTGCCAGCAGTTTAATGGGGACAGCCACAGATACGCAGTATTTT; CDR3aa: CASSLMGTATDTQYF
j_gene: TRBJ2-3; v_gene: TRBV7-9; abundance: few; d_gene: TRBD2; CDR3nt: TGTGCCAGCAGCTTAGCCGGGACTAGCGCCACAGATACGCAGTATTTT; CDR3aa: CASSLAGTSATDTQYF
j_gene: TRBJ2-1; v_gene: TRBV4-3; abundance: few; d_gene: .; CDR3nt: TGCGCCAGCAGCCAAGTCGGGCTACAGTACAATGAGCAGTTCTTC; CDR3aa: CASSQVGLQYNEQFF
j_gene: TRBJ1-4; v_gene: TRBV30; abundance: .; d_gene: .; CDR3nt: TGTGCCTGGAGTCCGAAGGAGAAACTGTTTTTT; CDR3aa: CAWSPKEKLFF
j_gene: TRBJ2-1; v_gene: TRBV7-2; abundance: few; d_gene: .; CDR3nt: TGTGCCAGCAGCTTAGTGTACAGGGCCGGGGATGAGCAGTTCTTC; CDR3aa: CASSLVYRAGDEQFF
j_gene: TRBJ1-6; v_gene: TRBV7-2; abundance: few; d_gene: .; CDR3nt: TGTGCCAGCAGCTTAGGGGTAGGGGATTCACCCCTCCACTTT; CDR3aa: CASSLGVGDSPLHF
j_gene: TRBJ1-1; v_gene: TRBV30; abundance: few; d_gene: .; CDR3nt: TGTGCCTGGAGTGTACGTCAGGGTGAAGCTTTCTTT; CDR3aa: CAWSVRQGEAFF
j_gene: TRBJ2-7; v_gene: TRBV10-3; abundance: .; d_gene: .; CDR3nt: TGTGCCATCAGTGAGTCGGGCTACGAGCAGTACTTC; CDR3aa: CAISESGYEQYF
j_gene: TRBJ1-1; v_gene: TRBV7-9; abundance: .; d_gene: TRBD1; CDR3nt: TGTGCCAGCAGCTGGACAGGGGGCCAGGGGGAAGCTTTCTTT; CDR3aa: CASSWTGGQGEAFF
j_gene: TRBJ2-5; v_gene: TRBV5-1; abundance: .; d_gene: TRBD2; CDR3nt: TGCGCCAGCAGCACGGGACTAGCGGGGGGATATGAAGAGACCCAGTACTTC; CDR3aa: CASSTGLAGGYEETQYF